This T cell receptor beta chain came from a study of T cell responses to AZD1222 COVID-19 vaccine. Study results and limitations: With two AZD1222 doses given, Spike-specific TCR breadth and depth both rose. A mostly white British donor set with more females was recruited, and clonal diversity was possibly underestimated.

Assay: immunoSEQ multiplex PCR; the TCRdb copy retains only in-frame clones and omits some. The table includes about 74,000 clones, approximately 90% detected once. A remark on this clone: As yet, its antigen is unknown.

With 2 bases clipped from V and 8 bases from J, the junction kept 4 bases outside the gene matches. The CDR3 length is 13 residues. Germline CDR1 LGHDT, CDR2 YNNKEL (reference sequence). Whether given at about 4 or about 12 weeks, second doses were pooled. This sequence was found in an adult who received the AZD1222 COVID-19 vaccine. The material was peripheral blood, obtained 28 days after the second AZD1222 dose. The chain combines TRBV3-1 (or the pseudogene TRBV3-2) with TRBJ1-2, with 8 bases lining up with TRBD1. The CDR3 coding sequence is TGTGCCAGCAGCCAATTCGGACAGGGAGGCTACACCTTC. It specifies CASSQFGQGGYTF.